Below, 20 T cell receptor beta chains from the same sample are listed, as sequenced in a study of technical replicates of blood from several donors. Produced via immunoSEQ multiplex PCR; TCRdb's table is partial and in-frame only. The table lists 85,000 to 100,000 clones, around 94% of them singletons. What was sequenced was T cells isolated from PBMCs. These receptors were collected from a human donor in good health.

The rearrangement links TRBV7-8 to TRBJ2-1; 8 bases line up with TRBD2. The CDR3 totals 17 residues. The germline V gene has CDR1 SGHVS and CDR2 FQNEAQ. J lost 5 bases, V lost 6 bases, and 15 bases had no gene match. CDR3 nucleotide sequence: TGTGCCAGCAGTACCATGTCCGGGGGGGGAGGGCACAATGAGCAGTTCTTC. Its translation: CASSTMSGGGGHNEQFF.

The V gene is TRBV7-2, the J gene TRBJ1-2, with D perhaps TRBD1 (5 bases). Trimming cost V 6 bases and J 4 bases, with 18 bases left between them. The CDR3 consists of 15 residues. Germline-derived CDR1 and CDR2 are SGHTA and FQGNSA. The CDR3 DNA reads TGTGCCAGCAGTCCAGTGGCCGGGGGTCTCTATGGCTACACCTTC. This codes for CASSPVAGGLYGYTF. The whole variable domain, remainder taken from reference TRBV7-2 and TRBJ1-2, is GAGVSQSPSNKVTEKGKDVELRCDPISGHTALYWYRQSLGQGLEFLIYFQGNSAPDKSGLPSDRFSAERTGGSVSTLTIQRTQQEDSAVYLCASSPVAGGLYGYTFGSGTRLTVV.

The V call is TRBV5-1, the J call TRBJ2-3, with D possibly being TRBD2 (5 bases). The V gene lost 4 bases and the J gene lost 0 bases, with 12 bases spanning the gap. The length of the CDR3 is 15 residues. From germline, CDR1 is SGHRS and CDR2 YFSETQ. This CDR3 reads CASSEADPSTDTQYF. In DNA, the CDR3 is TGCGCCAGCAGCGAAGCGGACCCTAGCACAGATACGCAGTATTTT.

This sequence joins TRBV4-1 and TRBJ2-1; 9 nucleotides match TRBD2. Unmatched junction bases numbered 5, after V lost 1 base and J lost 7 bases. The CDR3 spans 15 residues. Germline assignment: CDR1 MGHRA and CDR2 YSYEKL. CDR3 region: CASSQAWREGNEQFF. As DNA, the CDR3 is TGCGCCAGCAGCCAAGCATGGCGGGAGGGGAATGAGCAGTTCTTC.

V gene TRBV15 combines with J gene TRBJ2-1; 8 positions agree with TRBD2. CDR1 is LNHNV and CDR2 is YYDKDF in the germline V gene (reference sequence). CDR3 length: 15 residues. V trimming: 4 bases; J trimming: 5 bases; junction bases outside the gene matches: 7. CDR3 region: CATSTAGALNNEQFF. The CDR3, as DNA: TGTGCCACCAGCACAGCGGGGGCCCTCAACAATGAGCAGTTCTTC.

This clone was observed a single time. The chain couples TRBV6-1 to TRBJ1-4, with a possible D match to TRBD1 (5 bases). Between the trimmed V and J ends, which lost 6 bases and 8 bases, there was a span of 10 bases. The germline CDR1 and CDR2 sequences are MNHNS and SASEGT. This CDR3 contains 12 residues. DNA for the CDR3: TGTGCCAGCAGCAGGGCAGAGGAAAAACTGTTTTTT. Its translation: CASSRAEEKLFF.

The gene calls are TRBV7-2 and TRBJ1-2, with D unresolved. Between the trimmed V and J ends, which lost 5 bases and 3 bases, there was a span of 4 bases. This CDR3 contains 11 residues. Germline values: CDR1 SGHTA, CDR2 FQGNSA. CDR3 region: CASSPYYGYTF. The CDR3 DNA reads as TGTGCCAGCAGCCCATACTATGGCTACACCTTC.

As to this clone: A read error may produce the germline difference seen at one junction end. V and J are TRBV15 and TRBJ1-4, with 10 bases lining up with TRBD1. This CDR3 is built from 13 residues. Germline V gives CDR1 LNHNV, CDR2 YYDKDF (reference sequence). CDR3 amino acids: CATGTGDNENLFF. As DNA, the CDR3 is TGTGCCACCGGGACAGGGGATAATGAAAATCTGTTTTTT.

V is TRBV4-1 and J is TRBJ1-1; possibly TRBD1 for D (5 bases). The germline CDR1 and CDR2 sequences are MGHRA and YSYEKL. The CDR3 contains 16 residues. The germline V and J ends were trimmed by 4 bases and 1 base, with 16 bases remaining between them. The chain's CDR3 is CASSRPGGRENTEAFF. The CDR3 DNA is TGCGCCAGCAGCCGGCCCGGGGGAAGGGAGAACACTGAAGCTTTCTTT.

The chain uses TRBV2 and TRBJ2-3; a weak D match, TRBD2 (7 bases). Germline V lookup: CDR1 SNHLY, CDR2 FYNNEI. V lost 11 bases and J 1 base, leaving 16 bases between the germline ends. The CDR3 contains 14 residues. CDR3 nucleotides: TGTGCCGCCGGTGGGGGGGCCCGCACAGATACGCAGTATTTT. Protein sequence: CAAGGGARTDTQYF.

The chain recombines TRBV25-1 with TRBJ2-7; TRBD1 aligns across 7 bases. V gave up 4 bases and J gave up 4 bases; unmatched junction bases: 7. CDR1 is MGHDK, CDR2 SYGVNS, per germline. CDR3 size: 14 residues. Here the CDR3 reads CASSGTQGSYEQYF. CDR3 in DNA: TGTGCCAGCAGTGGCACACAGGGGTCATACGAGCAGTACTTC.

The rearrangement links TRBV5-1 to TRBJ2-3; D is unresolved. This CDR3 is 16 amino acids long. V was clipped by 1 base and J by 2 bases, with 14 bases between them. Germline V lookup: CDR1 SGHRS, CDR2 YFSETQ. CDR3 amino acids: CASSLIGAIYTDTQYF. CDR3 DNA: TGCGCCAGCAGCTTGATCGGTGCCATTTACACAGATACGCAGTATTTT.

This clone has only a few counts. The gene calls are TRBV7-9 and TRBJ2-2; 7 bases fit TRBD1. After removal of 5 bases from V and 6 bases from J, the junction contained 15 bases not matched to a gene. This CDR3 has 17 amino acids. Germline V gene sequence: CDR1 SEHNR, CDR2 FQNEAQ (reference sequence). The chain's CDR3 is CASSVGPTGELPGELFF. The CDR3 DNA is TGTGCCAGCAGCGTGGGCCCTACAGGGGAGTTACCCGGGGAGCTGTTTTTT.

This chain uses TRBV5-4 with TRBJ2-3, with 15 bases aligning to TRBD2. Germline CDR1 SGHNT, CDR2 YYREEE (reference sequence). Trimming took 3 bases from V and 6 from J; bases not matched to a gene: 5. The CDR3 spans 16 residues. The CDR3 reads CASSSGLAGGEDTQYF. The CDR3 DNA reads TGTGCCAGCAGCTCCGGACTAGCGGGGGGGGAGGATACGCAGTATTTT.

V and J are TRBV7-6 and TRBJ1-4; TRBD1 might be the D (5 bases). Germline V gene data show CDR1 as SGHVS and CDR2 as FNYEAQ. V was pared by 5 bases and J by 3 bases, with 22 bases between. The CDR3 has 18 residues. The CDR3 region has the DNA TGTGCCAGCAGCCCGGGTAGCCATAGACAGATAGCTAATGAAAAACTGTTTTTT. It translates to CASSPGSHRQIANEKLFF.

The chain joins TRBV7-9 to TRBJ1-2; D might be TRBD1 (5 bases). The CDR3 extends over 15 amino acids. With 5 bases removed from V and 6 bases from J, the gap between germline ends came to 19 bases. Germline lookup yields CDR1 SEHNR and CDR2 FQNEAQ (reference sequence). The CDR3 nucleotides are TGTGCCAGCAGCCCCGCTTTGGGGGGAGGTCATGGCTACACCTTC. Translated: CASSPALGGGHGYTF.

The chain links TRBV7-9 to TRBJ2-5; 10 positions match TRBD2. Germline V gives CDR1 SEHNR, CDR2 FQNEAQ (reference sequence). Trimming at V came to 2 bases and at J to 1 base, leaving 10 bases not matched to a gene. CDR3 size: 18 residues. The CDR3 loop reads CASSLYRPGLAVQETQYF. CDR3 in DNA: TGTGCCAGCAGCTTATATAGGCCCGGACTAGCGGTCCAAGAGACCCAGTACTTC.

The chain employs TRBV19 and TRBJ2-1, with D possibly TRBD1 on 5 matching bases. The V gene's germline CDR1 is LNHDA and CDR2 SQIVND (reference sequence). V was clipped by 3 bases and J by 9 bases, with 18 bases between them. This CDR3 has 15 amino acids. CDR3 sequence reads: CASSISDSSWGEQFF. CDR3 DNA sequence: TGTGCCAGTAGTATCTCCGACAGTTCATGGGGTGAGCAGTTCTTC.

V and J are TRBV27 and TRBJ2-1, with 13 bases fitting TRBD2. The CDR3 totals 19 residues. Germline V CDR1 and CDR2: MNHEY, SMNVEV (reference sequence). V lost 2 bases and J lost 7; bases outside the gene matches: 14. CDR3 sequence reads: CASSLQYPLTSGRGNEQFF. CDR3 sequence (DNA): TGTGCCAGCAGTTTACAATACCCCCTAACTAGCGGGAGGGGAAATGAGCAGTTCTTC.

The rearrangement joins TRBV10-2 to TRBJ2-1, with TRBD2 matching over 7 bases. The CDR3 consists of 18 residues. Germline assignment: CDR1 WSHSY and CDR2 SAAADI. J gave up 0 bases and V 6 bases, and 14 bases lay outside the gene matches. The CDR3 here is CASRQGLRNPSSYNEQFF. The CDR3 nucleotides read TGCGCCAGCAGGCAGGGACTACGAAACCCTAGCTCCTACAATGAGCAGTTCTTC.